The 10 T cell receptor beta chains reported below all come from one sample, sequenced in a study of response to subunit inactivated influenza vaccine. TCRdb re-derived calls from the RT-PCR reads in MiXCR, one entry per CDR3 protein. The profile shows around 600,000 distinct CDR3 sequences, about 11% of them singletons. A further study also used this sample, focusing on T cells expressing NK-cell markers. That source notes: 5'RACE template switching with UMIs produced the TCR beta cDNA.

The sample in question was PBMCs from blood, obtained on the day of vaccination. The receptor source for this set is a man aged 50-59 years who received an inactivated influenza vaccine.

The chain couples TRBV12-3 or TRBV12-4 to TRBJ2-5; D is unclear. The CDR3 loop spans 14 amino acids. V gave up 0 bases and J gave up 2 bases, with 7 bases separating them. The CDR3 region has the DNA TGTGCCAGCAGTTTAGCGGCGCGGCAAGAGACCCAGTACTTC. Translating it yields CASSLAARQETQYF.

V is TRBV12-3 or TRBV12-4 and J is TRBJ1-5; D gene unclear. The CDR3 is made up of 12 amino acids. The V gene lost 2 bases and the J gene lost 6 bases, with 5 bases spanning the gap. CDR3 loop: CASSLSRQPQHF. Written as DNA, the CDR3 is TGTGCCAGCAGTTTATCTCGTCAGCCCCAGCATTTT.

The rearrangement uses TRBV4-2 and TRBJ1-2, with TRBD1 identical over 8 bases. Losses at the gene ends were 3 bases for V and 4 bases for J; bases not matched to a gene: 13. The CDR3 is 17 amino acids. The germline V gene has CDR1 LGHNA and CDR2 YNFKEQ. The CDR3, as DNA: TGTGCCAGCAGCCAGGCCCGGACAGGGATACCCTCCTATGGCTACACCTTC. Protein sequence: CASSQARTGIPSYGYTF.

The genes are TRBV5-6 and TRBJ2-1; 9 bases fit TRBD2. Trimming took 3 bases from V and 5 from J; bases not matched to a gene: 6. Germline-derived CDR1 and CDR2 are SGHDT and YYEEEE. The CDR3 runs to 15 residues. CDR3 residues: CASSWGTSWNNEQFF. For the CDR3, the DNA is TGTGCCAGCAGCTGGGGGACTAGCTGGAACAATGAGCAGTTCTTC.

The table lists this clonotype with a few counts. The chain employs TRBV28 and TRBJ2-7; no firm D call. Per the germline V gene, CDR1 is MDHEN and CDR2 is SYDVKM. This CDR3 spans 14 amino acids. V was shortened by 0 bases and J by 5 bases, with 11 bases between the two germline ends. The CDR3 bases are TGTGCCAGCAGTTTATGGATATTTAACCACGAGCAGTACTTC. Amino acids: CASSLWIFNHEQYF.

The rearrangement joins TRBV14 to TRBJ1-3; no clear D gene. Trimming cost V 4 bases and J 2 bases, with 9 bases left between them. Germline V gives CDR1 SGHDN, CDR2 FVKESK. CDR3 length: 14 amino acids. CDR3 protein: CASSREYTGNTIYF. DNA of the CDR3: TGTGCCAGCAGCCGAGAGTATACTGGAAACACCATATATTTT.

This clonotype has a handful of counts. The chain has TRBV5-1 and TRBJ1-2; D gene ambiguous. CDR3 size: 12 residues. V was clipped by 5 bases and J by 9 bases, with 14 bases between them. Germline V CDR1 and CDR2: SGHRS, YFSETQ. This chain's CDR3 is CASSGSSVRYTF. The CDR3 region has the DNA TGCGCCAGCAGTGGGTCCTCGGTACGCTACACCTTC.

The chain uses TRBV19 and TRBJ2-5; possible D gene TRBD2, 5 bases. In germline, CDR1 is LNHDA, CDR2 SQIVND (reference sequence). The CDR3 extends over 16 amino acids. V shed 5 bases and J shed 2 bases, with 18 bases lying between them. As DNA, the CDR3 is TGTGCCAGTAGTCACCTTTTGGGGAGTCGACAAGAGACCCAGTACTTC. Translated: CASSHLLGSRQETQYF.

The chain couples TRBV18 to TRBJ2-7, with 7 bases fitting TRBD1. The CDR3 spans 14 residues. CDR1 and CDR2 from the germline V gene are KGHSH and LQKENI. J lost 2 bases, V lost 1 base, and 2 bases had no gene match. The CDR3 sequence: CASSPQQGAYEQYF. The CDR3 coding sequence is TGTGCCAGCTCACCACAGCAGGGGGCCTACGAGCAGTACTTC.

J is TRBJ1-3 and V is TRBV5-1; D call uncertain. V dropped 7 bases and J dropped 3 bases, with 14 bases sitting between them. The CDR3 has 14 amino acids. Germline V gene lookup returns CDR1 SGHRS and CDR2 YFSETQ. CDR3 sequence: CASREEGGGNTIYF. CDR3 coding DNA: TGCGCCAGCCGCGAGGAGGGTGGTGGAAACACCATATATTTT.